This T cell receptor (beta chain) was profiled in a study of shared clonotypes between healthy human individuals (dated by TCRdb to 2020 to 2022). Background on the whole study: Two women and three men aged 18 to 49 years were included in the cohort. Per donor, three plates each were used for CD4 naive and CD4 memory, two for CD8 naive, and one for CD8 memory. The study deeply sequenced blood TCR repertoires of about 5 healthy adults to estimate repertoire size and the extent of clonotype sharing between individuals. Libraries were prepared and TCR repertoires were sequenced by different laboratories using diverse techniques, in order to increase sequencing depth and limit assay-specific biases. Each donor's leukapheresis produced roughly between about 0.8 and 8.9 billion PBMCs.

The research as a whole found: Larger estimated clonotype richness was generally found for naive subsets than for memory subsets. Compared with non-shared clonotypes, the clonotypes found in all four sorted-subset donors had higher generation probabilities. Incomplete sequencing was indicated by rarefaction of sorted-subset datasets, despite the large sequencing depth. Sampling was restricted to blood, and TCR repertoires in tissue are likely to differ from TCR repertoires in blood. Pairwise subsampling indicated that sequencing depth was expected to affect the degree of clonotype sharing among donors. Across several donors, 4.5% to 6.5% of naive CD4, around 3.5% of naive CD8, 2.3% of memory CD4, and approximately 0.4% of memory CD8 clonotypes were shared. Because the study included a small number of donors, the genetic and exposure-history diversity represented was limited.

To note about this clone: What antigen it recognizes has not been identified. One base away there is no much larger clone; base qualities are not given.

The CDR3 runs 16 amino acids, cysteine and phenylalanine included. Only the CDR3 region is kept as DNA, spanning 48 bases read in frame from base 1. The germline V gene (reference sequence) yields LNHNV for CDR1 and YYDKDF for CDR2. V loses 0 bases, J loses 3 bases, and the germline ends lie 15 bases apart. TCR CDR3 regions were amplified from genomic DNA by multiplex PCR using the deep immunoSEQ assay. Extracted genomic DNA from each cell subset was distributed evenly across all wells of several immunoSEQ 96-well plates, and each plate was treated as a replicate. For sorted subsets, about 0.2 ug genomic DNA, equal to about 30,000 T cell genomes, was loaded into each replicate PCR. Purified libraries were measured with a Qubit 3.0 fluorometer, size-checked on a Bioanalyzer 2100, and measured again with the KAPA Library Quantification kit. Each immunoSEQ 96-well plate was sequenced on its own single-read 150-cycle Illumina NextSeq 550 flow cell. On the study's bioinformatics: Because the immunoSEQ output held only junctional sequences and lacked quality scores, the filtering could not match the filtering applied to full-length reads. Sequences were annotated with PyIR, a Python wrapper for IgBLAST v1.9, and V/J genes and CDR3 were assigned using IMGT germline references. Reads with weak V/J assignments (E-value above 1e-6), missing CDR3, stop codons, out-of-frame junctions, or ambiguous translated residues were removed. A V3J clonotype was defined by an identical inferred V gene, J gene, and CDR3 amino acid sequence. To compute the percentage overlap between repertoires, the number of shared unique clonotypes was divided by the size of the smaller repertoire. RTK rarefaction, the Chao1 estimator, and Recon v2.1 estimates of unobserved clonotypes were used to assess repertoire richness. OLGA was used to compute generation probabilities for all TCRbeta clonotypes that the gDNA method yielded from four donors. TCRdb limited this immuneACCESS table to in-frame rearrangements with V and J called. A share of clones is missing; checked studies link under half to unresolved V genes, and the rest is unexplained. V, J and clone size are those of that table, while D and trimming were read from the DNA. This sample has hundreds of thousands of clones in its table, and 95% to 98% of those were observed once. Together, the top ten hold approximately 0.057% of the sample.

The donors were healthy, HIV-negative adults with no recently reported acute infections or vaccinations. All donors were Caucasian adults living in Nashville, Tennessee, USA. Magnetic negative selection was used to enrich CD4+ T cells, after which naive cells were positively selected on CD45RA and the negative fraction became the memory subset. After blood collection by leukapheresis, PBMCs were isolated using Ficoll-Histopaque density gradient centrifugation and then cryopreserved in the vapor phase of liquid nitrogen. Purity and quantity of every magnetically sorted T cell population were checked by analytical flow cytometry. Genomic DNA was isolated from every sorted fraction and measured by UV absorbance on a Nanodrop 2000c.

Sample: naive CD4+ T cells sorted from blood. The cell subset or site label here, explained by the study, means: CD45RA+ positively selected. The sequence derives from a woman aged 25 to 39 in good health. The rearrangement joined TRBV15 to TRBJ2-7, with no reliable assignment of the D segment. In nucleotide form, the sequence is TGTGCCACCAGCAGAGATGGCGGCGCAGACGTCTACGAGCAGTACTTC. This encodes CATSRDGGADVYEQYF.